The 24 T cell receptor beta chains given below trace back to one sample, sequenced in a study of cytomegalovirus exposure and HLA in healthy donors. Clones were read by immunoSEQ multiplex PCR, and TCRdb kept only the in-frame ones, dropping some. Among about 160,000 clones listed, roughly nine tenths were seen once. The sequenced sample consisted of PBMCs. The receptors originated from a woman in her twenties or thirties in good health and CMV-seronegative.

This clone has only a few counts. The rearrangement uses TRBV2 and TRBJ1-1; D is unresolved. Trimming removed 7 bases from V and 1 base from J, with 10 bases in between. The CDR3 sequence is 13 residues long. Germline V gene sequence: CDR1 SNHLY, CDR2 FYNNEI. The chain's CDR3 is CASIMVWNTEAFF. The CDR3 DNA reads as TGTGCCAGCATCATGGTGTGGAACACTGAAGCTTTCTTT.

The chain couples TRBV5-1 to TRBJ2-3; 11 positions agree with TRBD2. V lost 4 bases to trimming and J lost 0 bases; unmatched junction nucleotides: 10. The CDR3 has 18 amino acids. Per the germline V gene, CDR1 is SGHRS and CDR2 is YFSETQ. CDR3 region: CASSDKLGLAESTDTQYF. The DNA of the CDR3 is TGCGCCAGCAGCGATAAACTGGGACTAGCGGAGAGCACAGATACGCAGTATTTT.

This clone occurred once. This rearrangement joins TRBV11-3 to TRBJ2-3, with 7 bases lining up with TRBD1. CDR1 SGHNT and CDR2 YENEEA come from the germline V gene. V lost 3 bases to trimming and J lost 4 bases; unmatched junction nucleotides: 7. This CDR3 is built from 15 residues. The CDR3 region is CASSLLGGEADTQYF. The CDR3 nucleotides read TGTGCCAGCAGCTTGTTAGGGGGCGAAGCAGATACGCAGTATTTT. The full variable domain, its missing parts supplied by reference TRBV11-3 and TRBJ2-3, is EAGVVQSPRYKIIEKKQPVAFWCNPISGHNTLYWYLQNLGQGPELLIRYENEEAVDDSQLPKDRFSAERLKGVDSTLKIQPAELGDSAVYLCASSLLGGEADTQYFGPGTRLTVL.

The rearrangement joins TRBV5-1 to TRBJ2-6, with 7 bases lining up with TRBD1. Germline V gives CDR1 SGHRS, CDR2 YFSETQ. The CDR3 covers 17 residues. Losses at the gene ends were 0 bases for V and 4 bases for J; bases not matched to a gene: 7. In nucleotides, the CDR3 is TGCGCCAGCAGCTTGGTTGCAGGGACAGCCGGGGCCAACGTCCTGACTTTC. It yields the protein CASSLVAGTAGANVLTF.

Remarks on this clone: An end of the junction does not agree with germline; a read error may underlie this. The V gene is TRBV7-7, the J gene TRBJ2-7, with D possibly matching TRBD2 (5 bases). The CDR3 loop spans 14 amino acids. Per germline, CDR1 SSHAT and CDR2 FNYEAQ (reference sequence). The chain's CDR3 is CASSLGLGDYEQYF. CDR3 sequence (DNA): TGTGCTAGCAGCTTAGGACTCGGAGACTACGAGCAGTACTTC.

A single count supports this clone. This chain connects TRBV5-1 to TRBJ2-7, with no clear D. V lost 0 bases, J lost 6 bases, and 10 bases lay in between. This CDR3 has 13 residues. Germline V lookup: CDR1 SGHRS, CDR2 YFSETQ. The CDR3 sequence: CASSLEVFTEQYF. CDR3 in DNA: TGCGCCAGCAGCTTGGAGGTATTTACCGAGCAGTACTTC. Supplemented by reference TRBV5-1 and TRBJ2-7, the full variable domain reads KAGVTQTPRYLIKTRGQQVTLSCSPISGHRSVSWYQQTPGQGLQFLFEYFSETQRNKGNFPGRFSGRQFSNSRSEMNVSTLELGDSALYLCASSLEVFTEQYFGPGTRLTVT.

The chain links TRBV28 to TRBJ2-7; TRBD1 matches at 9 bases. The CDR3 consists of 16 residues. Germline loops: CDR1 MDHEN, CDR2 SYDVKM. Trimming cost V 4 bases and J 2 bases; bases outside gene matches: 9. The CDR3 DNA reads as TGTGCCAGCAGTTCGGAGGCCGACAGGGGGGCCTACGAGCAGTACTTC. Protein: CASSSEADRGAYEQYF. The entire variable domain, with the rest obtained from reference TRBV28 and TRBJ2-7, is as follows: DVKVTQSSRYLVKRTGEKVFLECVQDMDHENMFWYRQDPGLGLRLIYFSYDVKMKEKGDIPEGYSVSREKKERFSLILESASTNQTSMYLCASSSEADRGAYEQYFGPGTRLTVT.

This clone is a singleton in its sample. The CDR3 loop is CTAFGQLAGGGGELFF. The CDR3 DNA sequence: TGCACCGCTTTCGGACAGTTGGCGGGAGGTGGCGGGGAGCTGTTTTTT. This chain joins TRBV29-1 and TRBJ2-2; 8 nucleotides line up with TRBD2. This CDR3 comprises 16 residues. In germline, CDR1 is SQVTM, CDR2 ANQGSEA.

The V and J genes are TRBV4-2 and TRBJ1-3, with a weak D call TRBD1 (5 bases). Trimming removed 3 bases from V and 4 bases from J, with 13 bases in between. Germline V gene data show CDR1 as LGHNA and CDR2 as YNFKEQ. The CDR3 has 15 residues. The CDR3 protein is CASSQTGTAGNTIYF. DNA for the CDR3: TGTGCCAGCAGCCAGACCGGGACGGCAGGAAACACCATATATTTT.

The chain couples TRBV5-6 to TRBJ2-5; 9 bases fit TRBD1. V dropped 4 bases and J dropped 3; count of bases not matched to a gene: 7. Germline CDR1 is SGHDT and CDR2 is YYEEEE. The CDR3 loop spans 15 amino acids. CDR3 amino acids: CASSPRQGVKETQYF. CDR3 bases: TGTGCCAGCAGCCCGAGACAGGGGGTAAAAGAGACCCAGTACTTC.

This chain joins TRBV7-2 and TRBJ2-5; 9 bases agree with TRBD2. Looked up from germline, CDR1 is SGHTA and CDR2 is FQGNSA. The CDR3 runs to 15 residues. Trimming removed 3 bases from V and 4 bases from J; junction bases left unmatched: 6. The CDR3 reads CASSFGGGASETQYF. CDR3 coding DNA: TGTGCCAGCAGCTTTGGCGGGGGGGCTTCAGAGACCCAGTACTTC.

J is TRBJ2-1 and V is TRBV6-6, with no clear D. The CDR3 totals 12 residues. The V end lost 8 bases, the J end lost 10 bases, and 15 bases lay between the germline ends. Germline assignment: CDR1 MNHNY and CDR2 SVGAGI (reference sequence). The CDR3 sequence is CASSNLGREQFF. The CDR3 DNA follows: TGTGCCAGCTCAAACCTCGGTAGGGAGCAGTTCTTC.

This clone has more than one count but fewer than ten. The chain recombines TRBV7-2 with TRBJ1-5; D ambiguous. The V end lost 4 bases, the J end lost 1 base, and 8 bases lay between the germline ends. The CDR3 loop spans 14 amino acids. Germline-derived CDR1 and CDR2 are SGHTA and FQGNSA. CDR3 protein: CASSSGGSNQPQHF. CDR3 nucleotide sequence: TGTGCCAGCAGCTCGGGAGGGAGCAATCAGCCCCAGCATTTT.

The chain has TRBV6-1 and TRBJ1-2; TRBD1 agrees at 10 bases. Germline V gene lookup returns CDR1 MNHNS and CDR2 SASEGT. CDR3 length: 15 residues. V lost 4 bases to trimming and J lost 0 bases; unmatched junction nucleotides: 2. CDR3 coding DNA: TGTGCCAGCAGTGGGGACAGGGGAGCTAACTATGGCTACACCTTC. It translates to CASSGDRGANYGYTF.

The genes are TRBV7-2 and TRBJ1-4; no firm D call. This CDR3 is 16 amino acids long. V lost 2 bases, J lost 8 bases, and 18 bases lay in between. Germline CDR1 SGHTA, CDR2 FQGNSA. The CDR3 protein is CASSLPSSGSREKLFF. In DNA form, the CDR3 reads TGTGCCAGCAGCTTACCATCCAGCGGGTCTCGAGAAAAACTGTTTTTT.

The V and J genes are TRBV19 and TRBJ1-5, with 7 bases that match TRBD1. The CDR3 covers 15 residues. V shed 1 base, J shed 4 bases, and the junction held 4 bases outside the gene matches. The germline V gene has CDR1 LNHDA and CDR2 SQIVND (reference sequence). Here the CDR3 DNA reads TGTGCCAGTAGTATAGGGACAGGCTATAATCAGCCCCAGCATTTT. The encoded protein is CASSIGTGYNQPQHF.

This chain uses TRBV5-8 with TRBJ2-3, with D uncertain. The CDR3 loop spans 12 amino acids. V was shortened by 2 bases and J by 3 bases, with 4 bases between the two germline ends. Germline CDR1 is SGHTS and CDR2 is YDEGEE. In DNA form, the CDR3 reads TGTGCCAGCAGCTTTATGACAGATACGCAGTATTTT. It specifies CASSFMTDTQYF.

The J gene is TRBJ2-2, the V gene TRBV9; 13 nucleotides match TRBD2. The CDR3 sequence is 16 residues long. Germline V gene lookup returns CDR1 SGDLS and CDR2 YYNGEE. Trimming at V came to 4 bases and at J to 5 bases, leaving 5 bases not matched to a gene. CDR3 in DNA: TGTGCCAGCAGCCAGGGGGGACTAGCGGGAACCGGGGAGCTGTTTTTT. Translation: CASSQGGLAGTGELFF.

The chain has TRBV5-1 and TRBJ2-1, with TRBD1 matching 8 bases. The J segment lost 9 bases and the V segment lost 4 bases, leaving 9 bases of the junction unmatched. This CDR3 spans 14 amino acids. CDR1 is SGHRS and CDR2 is YFSETQ in the germline V gene. The CDR3 is CASSPEDRVGEQFF. CDR3 nucleotides: TGCGCCAGCAGCCCGGAGGACAGGGTCGGTGAGCAGTTCTTC.

This clone was detected a few times. The chain's CDR3 is CASSFSYEQYF. CDR3 in DNA: TGTGCCAGCAGTTTTAGTTACGAGCAGTACTTC. V is TRBV27 and J is TRBJ2-7; D is unclear. There are 11 residues in the CDR3. Trimming took 3 bases from V and 4 from J, leaving 4 bases between them. Germline V CDR1 and CDR2: MNHEY, SMNVEV (reference sequence).

The chain combines TRBV28 with TRBJ2-1, with TRBD2 matching over 11 bases. The ends lost 5 bases at V and 2 bases at J; junction bases unmatched: 2. This CDR3 comprises 15 residues. Germline assignment: CDR1 MDHEN and CDR2 SYDVKM. The CDR3 nucleotides read TGTGCCAGCAGTGTACTAGCGGGGGCCTACAATGAGCAGTTCTTC. It encodes CASSVLAGAYNEQFF.

J is TRBJ1-2 and V is TRBV7-8; D remains ambiguous. CDR3 size: 15 residues. Germline assignment: CDR1 SGHVS and CDR2 FQNEAQ. The germline V and J ends were trimmed by 4 bases and 3 bases, with 15 bases remaining between them. The CDR3 DNA follows: TGTGCCAGCAGCTACCCGCCTGGCCTAGACTATGGCTACACCTTC. This sequence encodes CASSYPPGLDYGYTF.

This chain's CDR3 is CASSYRDASREQYF. In DNA, the CDR3 is TGTGCCAGCAGCTACCGGGACGCATCGAGGGAGCAGTACTTC. This chain joins TRBV7-8 and TRBJ2-7; either TRBD1 or TRBD2 may supply D (5 bases each). The CDR3 is 14 amino acids. Germline loops: CDR1 SGHVS, CDR2 FQNEAQ. V was pared by 4 bases and J by 7 bases, with 17 bases between.

In this sample, this clone turned up a few times. This chain connects TRBV19 to TRBJ1-1; 8 bases match TRBD1. Trimming removed 3 bases from V and 4 bases from J; junction bases left unmatched: 13. From germline, CDR1 is LNHDA and CDR2 SQIVND (reference sequence). The CDR3 loop spans 17 amino acids. This CDR3 is CASSIRGQGSLSTEAFF. CDR3 coding DNA: TGTGCCAGTAGTATCCGTGGACAGGGAAGTCTTAGCACTGAAGCTTTCTTT.